This T cell receptor beta chain appears in the sequencing data of a study of T-cell reconstitution after alpha-beta-depleted transplantation in children. The library targeted TCRbeta and was prepared with unique molecular identifiers. One entry per CDR3 protein results from TCRdb running MiXCR on the PCR reads. The top ten hold under 7% of the sample, which has over 400,000 distinct CDR3 sequences, approximately 13% seen once. V shed 6 bases and J 4 bases; nucleotides not matched to a gene: 12. The germline gives CDR1 SGHKS, CDR2 YYEKEE (reference sequence). This CDR3 has 16 residues. This clonotype was observed a few times.

V usage is TRBV5-5 and J usage is TRBJ2-2; 7 nucleotides line up with TRBD2. The source of this sequence is a human donor who donated a stem cell graft to a child with combined immunodeficiency. Sample: PBMCs from the stem cell graft donor, taken from the stem cell graft. As DNA, the CDR3 is TGTGCCAGCAACTTTCGGGCGGGAGCGGGCACCGGGGAGCTGTTTTTT. Translation gives CASNFRAGAGTGELFF.